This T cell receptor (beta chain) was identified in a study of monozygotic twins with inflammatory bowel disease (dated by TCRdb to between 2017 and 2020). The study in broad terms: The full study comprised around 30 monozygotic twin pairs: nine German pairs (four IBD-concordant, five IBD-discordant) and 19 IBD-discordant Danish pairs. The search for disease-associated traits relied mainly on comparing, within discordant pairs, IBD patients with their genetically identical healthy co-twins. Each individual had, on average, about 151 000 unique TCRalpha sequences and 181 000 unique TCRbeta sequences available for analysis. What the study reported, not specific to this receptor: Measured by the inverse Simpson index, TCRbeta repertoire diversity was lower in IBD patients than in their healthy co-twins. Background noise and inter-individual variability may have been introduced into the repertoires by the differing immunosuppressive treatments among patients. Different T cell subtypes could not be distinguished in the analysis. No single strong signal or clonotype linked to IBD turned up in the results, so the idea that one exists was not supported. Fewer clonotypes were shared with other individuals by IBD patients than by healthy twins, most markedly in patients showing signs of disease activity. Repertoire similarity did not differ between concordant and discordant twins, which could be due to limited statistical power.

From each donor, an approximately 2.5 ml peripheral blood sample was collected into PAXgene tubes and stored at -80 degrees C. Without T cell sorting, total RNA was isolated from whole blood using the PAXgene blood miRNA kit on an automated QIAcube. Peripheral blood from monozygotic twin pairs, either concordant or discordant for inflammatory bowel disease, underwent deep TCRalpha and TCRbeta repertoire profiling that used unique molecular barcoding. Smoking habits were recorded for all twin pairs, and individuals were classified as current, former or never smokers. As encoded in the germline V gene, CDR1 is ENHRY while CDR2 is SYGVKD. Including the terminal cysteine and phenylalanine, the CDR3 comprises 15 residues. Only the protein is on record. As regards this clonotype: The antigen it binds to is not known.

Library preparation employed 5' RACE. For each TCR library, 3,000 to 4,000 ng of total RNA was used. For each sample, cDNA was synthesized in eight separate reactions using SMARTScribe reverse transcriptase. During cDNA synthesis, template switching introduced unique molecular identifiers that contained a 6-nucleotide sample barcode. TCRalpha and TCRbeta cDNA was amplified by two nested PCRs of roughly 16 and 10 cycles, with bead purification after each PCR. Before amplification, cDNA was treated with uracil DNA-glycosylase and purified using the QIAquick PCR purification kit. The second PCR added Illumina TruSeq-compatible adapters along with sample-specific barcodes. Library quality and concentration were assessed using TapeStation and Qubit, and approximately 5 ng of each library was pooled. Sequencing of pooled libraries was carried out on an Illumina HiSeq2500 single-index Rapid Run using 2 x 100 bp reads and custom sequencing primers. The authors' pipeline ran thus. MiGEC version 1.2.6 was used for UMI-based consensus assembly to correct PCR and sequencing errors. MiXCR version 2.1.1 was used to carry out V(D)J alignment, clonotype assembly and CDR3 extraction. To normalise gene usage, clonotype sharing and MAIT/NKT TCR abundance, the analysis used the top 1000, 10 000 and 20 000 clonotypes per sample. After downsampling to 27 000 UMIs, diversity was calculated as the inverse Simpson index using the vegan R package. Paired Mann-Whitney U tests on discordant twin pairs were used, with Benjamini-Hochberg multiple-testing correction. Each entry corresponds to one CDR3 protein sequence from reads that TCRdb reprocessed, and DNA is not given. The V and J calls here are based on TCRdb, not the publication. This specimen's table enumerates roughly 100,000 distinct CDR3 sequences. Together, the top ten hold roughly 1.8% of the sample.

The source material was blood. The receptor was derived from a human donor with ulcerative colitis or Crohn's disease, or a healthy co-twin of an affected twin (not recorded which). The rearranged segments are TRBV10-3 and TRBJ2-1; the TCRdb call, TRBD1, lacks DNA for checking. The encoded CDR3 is CAISLKTGLGNEQFF.